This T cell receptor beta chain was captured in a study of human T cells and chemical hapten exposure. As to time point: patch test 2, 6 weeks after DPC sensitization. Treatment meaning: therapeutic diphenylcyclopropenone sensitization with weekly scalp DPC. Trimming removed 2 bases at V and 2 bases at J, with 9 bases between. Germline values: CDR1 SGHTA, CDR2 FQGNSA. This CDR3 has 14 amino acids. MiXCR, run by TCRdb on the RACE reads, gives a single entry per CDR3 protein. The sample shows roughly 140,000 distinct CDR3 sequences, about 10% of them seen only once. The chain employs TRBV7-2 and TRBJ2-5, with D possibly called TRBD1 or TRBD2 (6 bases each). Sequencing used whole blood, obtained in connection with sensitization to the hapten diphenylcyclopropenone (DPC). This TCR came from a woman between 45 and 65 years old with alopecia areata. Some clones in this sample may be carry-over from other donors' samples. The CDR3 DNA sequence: TGTGCCAGCAGCTTAACAGGGACTCAAGAGACCCAGTACTTC. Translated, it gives CASSLTGTQETQYF.